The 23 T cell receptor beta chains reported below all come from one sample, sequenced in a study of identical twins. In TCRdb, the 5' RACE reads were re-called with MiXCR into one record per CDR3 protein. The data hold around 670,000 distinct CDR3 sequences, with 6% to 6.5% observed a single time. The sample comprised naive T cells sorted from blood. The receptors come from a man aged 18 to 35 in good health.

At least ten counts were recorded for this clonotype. CDR3 sequence (DNA): TGTGCCAGCAGCATCGGGACTAGCGGGAGTAATGAGCAGTTCTTC. This encodes CASSIGTSGSNEQFF. V gene TRBV7-9 combines with J gene TRBJ2-1; 14 bases fit TRBD2. CDR3 length: 15 amino acids. CDR1 is SEHNR and CDR2 is FQNEAQ in the germline V gene (reference sequence). Trimming removed 5 bases from V and 7 bases from J; junction bases left unmatched: 4.

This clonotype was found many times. The CDR3 nucleotides are TGTGCCAGCAGTTTATCGGCAGGGGCTGACGGGGAGCTGTTTTTT. This translates into CASSLSAGADGELFF. The chain employs TRBV27 and TRBJ2-2, with TRBD1 as a possible D gene (6 bases). The CDR3 runs to 15 residues. Per the germline V gene, CDR1 is MNHEY and CDR2 is SMNVEV (reference sequence). With 0 bases removed from V and 7 bases from J, the gap between germline ends came to 12 bases.

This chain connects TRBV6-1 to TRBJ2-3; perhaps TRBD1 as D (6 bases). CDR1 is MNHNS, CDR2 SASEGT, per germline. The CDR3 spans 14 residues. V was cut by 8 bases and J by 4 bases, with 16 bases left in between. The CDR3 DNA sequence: TGTGCCAGCTCAACTCAGGGGTATGCAGATACGCAGTATTTT. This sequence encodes CASSTQGYADTQYF.

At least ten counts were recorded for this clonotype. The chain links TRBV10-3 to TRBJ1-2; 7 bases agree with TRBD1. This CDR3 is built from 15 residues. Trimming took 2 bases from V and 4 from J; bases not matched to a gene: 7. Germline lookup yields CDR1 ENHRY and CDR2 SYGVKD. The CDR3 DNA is TGTGCCATCAGTGAGGTGGACAGGTCTACCTATGGCTACACCTTC. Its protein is CAISEVDRSTYGYTF.

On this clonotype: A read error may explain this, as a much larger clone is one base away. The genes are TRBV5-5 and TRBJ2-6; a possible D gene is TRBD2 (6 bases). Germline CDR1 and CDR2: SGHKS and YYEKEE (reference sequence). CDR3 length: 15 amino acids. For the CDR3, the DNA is TGTACCAGCAGCTCCACGGGGGCTGGGGCCAACGTCCTGACTTTC. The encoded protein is CTSSSTGAGANVLTF.

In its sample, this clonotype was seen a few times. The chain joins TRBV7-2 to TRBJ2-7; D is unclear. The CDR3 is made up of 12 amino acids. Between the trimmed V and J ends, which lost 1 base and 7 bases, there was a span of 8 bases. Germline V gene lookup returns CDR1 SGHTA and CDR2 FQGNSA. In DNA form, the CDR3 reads TGTGCCAGCAGCTTAGGTTCGTGGGAGCAGTACTTC. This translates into CASSLGSWEQYF.

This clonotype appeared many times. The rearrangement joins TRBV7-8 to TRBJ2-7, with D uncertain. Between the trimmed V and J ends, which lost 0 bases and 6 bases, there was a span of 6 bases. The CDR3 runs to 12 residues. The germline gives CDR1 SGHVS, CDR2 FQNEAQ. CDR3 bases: TGTGCCAGCAGCTTAGCCCCCGCCGAGCAGTACTTC. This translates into CASSLAPAEQYF.

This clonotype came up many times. The CDR3 sequence: CASSQDSRGTGELFF. The CDR3 region has the DNA TGCGCCAGCAGCCAAGACTCGCGGGGCACCGGGGAGCTGTTTTTT. V gene TRBV4-3 combines with J gene TRBJ2-2; tentative D call: TRBD2 (6 bases). The CDR3 consists of 15 residues. The germline V gene encodes CDR1 LGHNA and CDR2 YSLEER. The V end was cut by 0 bases, the J end by 4 bases, with 9 bases between.

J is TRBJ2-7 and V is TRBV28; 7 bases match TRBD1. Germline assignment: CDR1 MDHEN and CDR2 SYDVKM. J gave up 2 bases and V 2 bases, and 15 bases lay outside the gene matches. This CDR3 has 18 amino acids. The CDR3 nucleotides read TGTGCCAGCAGTTTACTTACAGGGGCCTACGAACACACCTACGAGCAGTACTTC. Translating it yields CASSLLTGAYEHTYEQYF.

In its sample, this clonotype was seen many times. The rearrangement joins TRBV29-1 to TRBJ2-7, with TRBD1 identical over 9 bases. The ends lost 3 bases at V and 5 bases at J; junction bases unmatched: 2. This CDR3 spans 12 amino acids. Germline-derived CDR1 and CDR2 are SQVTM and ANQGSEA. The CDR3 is CSVEGTGNEQYF. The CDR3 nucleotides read TGCAGCGTTGAGGGGACAGGGAACGAGCAGTACTTC.

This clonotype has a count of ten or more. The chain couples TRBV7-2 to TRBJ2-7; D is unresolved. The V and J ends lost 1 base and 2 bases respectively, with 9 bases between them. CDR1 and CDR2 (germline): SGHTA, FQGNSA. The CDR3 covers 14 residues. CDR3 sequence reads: CASSLGGYPYEQYF. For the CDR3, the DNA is TGTGCCAGCAGCTTAGGGGGATATCCCTACGAGCAGTACTTC.

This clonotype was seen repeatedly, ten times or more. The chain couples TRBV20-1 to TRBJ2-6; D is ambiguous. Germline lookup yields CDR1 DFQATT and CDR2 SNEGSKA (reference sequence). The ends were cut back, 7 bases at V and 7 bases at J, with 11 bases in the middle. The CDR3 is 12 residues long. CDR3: CSGLYGANVLTF. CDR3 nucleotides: TGCAGTGGACTTTATGGAGCCAACGTCCTGACTTTC.

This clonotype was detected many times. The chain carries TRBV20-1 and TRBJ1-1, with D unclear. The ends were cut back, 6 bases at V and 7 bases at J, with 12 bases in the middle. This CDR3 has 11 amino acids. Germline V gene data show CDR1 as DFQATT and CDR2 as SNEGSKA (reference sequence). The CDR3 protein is CSASDAGEAFF. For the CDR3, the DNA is TGCAGTGCGTCTGATGCAGGTGAAGCTTTCTTT.

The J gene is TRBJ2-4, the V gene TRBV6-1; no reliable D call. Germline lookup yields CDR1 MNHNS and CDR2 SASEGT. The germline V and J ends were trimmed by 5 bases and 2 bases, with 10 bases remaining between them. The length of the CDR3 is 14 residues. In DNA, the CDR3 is TGTGCCAGCAGTCTGAACCCCTCCAAAAACATTCAGTACTTC. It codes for CASSLNPSKNIQYF.

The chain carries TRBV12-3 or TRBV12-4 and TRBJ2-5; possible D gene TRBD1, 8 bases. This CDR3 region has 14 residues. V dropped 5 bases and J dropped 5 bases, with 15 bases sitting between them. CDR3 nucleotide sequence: TGTGCCAGCAGTATTGGACAGGGAGGGGAGACCCAGTACTTC. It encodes CASSIGQGGETQYF.

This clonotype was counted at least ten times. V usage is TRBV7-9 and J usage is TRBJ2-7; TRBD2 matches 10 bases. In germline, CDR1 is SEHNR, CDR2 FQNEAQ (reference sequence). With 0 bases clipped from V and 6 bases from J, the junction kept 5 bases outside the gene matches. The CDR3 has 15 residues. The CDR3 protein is CASSLAPSGSPEQYV. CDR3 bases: TGTGCCAGCAGCTTAGCTCCTAGCGGGAGTCCCGAGCAGTACGTC.

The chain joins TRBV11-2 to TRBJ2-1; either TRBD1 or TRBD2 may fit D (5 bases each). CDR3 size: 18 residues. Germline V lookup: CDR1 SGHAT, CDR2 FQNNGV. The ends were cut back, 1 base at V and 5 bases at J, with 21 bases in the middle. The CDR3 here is CASSLVRNRDQLHNEQFF. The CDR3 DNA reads TGTGCCAGCAGCTTAGTCCGAAACCGGGACCAACTCCACAATGAGCAGTTCTTC.

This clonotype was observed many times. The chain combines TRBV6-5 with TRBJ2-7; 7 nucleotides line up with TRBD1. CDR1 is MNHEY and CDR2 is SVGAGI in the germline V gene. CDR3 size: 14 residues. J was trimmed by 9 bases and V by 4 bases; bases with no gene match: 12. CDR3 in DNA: TGTGCCAGCAGTTCTCGGACAGGTCAGGGGTGGCAGTACTTC. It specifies CASSSRTGQGWQYF.

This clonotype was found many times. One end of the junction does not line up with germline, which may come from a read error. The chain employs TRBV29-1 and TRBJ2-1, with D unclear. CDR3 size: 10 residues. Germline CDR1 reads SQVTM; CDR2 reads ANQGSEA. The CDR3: CSVAYHEQFF. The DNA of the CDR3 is TGCAGCGTGGCCTACCATGAGCAGTTCTTC.

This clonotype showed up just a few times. The CDR3: CASSLARDDQPQHF. As DNA, the CDR3 is TGTGCCAGCAGCTTGGCTCGGGACGATCAGCCCCAGCATTTT. J is TRBJ1-5 and V is TRBV5-5; maybe TRBD1 (5 bases). The length of the CDR3 is 14 residues. The V end lost 0 bases, the J end lost 5 bases, and 9 bases lay between the germline ends. Looked up from germline, CDR1 is SGHKS and CDR2 is YYEKEE (reference sequence).

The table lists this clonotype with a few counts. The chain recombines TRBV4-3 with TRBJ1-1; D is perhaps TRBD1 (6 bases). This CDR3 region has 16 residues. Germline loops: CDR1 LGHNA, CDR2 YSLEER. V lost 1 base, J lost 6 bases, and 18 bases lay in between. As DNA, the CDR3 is TGCGCCAGCAGCCAAGGGGGGCCGTTGCAGGGCGCTGAAGCTTTCTTT. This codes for CASSQGGPLQGAEAFF.

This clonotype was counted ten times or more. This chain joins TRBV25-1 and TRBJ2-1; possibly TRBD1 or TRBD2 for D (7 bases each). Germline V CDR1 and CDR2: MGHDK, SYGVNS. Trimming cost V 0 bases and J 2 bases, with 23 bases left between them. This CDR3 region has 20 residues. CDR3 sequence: CASSEYLTGRSGTPYNEQFF. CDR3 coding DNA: TGTGCCAGCAGTGAATATCTGACAGGGAGAAGCGGGACTCCCTACAATGAGCAGTTCTTC.

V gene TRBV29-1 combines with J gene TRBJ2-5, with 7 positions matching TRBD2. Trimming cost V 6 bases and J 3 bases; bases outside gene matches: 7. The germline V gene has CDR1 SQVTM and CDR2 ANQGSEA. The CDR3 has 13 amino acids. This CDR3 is CSVRREVEETQYF. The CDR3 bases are TGCAGCGTCCGACGGGAGGTAGAAGAGACCCAGTACTTC.